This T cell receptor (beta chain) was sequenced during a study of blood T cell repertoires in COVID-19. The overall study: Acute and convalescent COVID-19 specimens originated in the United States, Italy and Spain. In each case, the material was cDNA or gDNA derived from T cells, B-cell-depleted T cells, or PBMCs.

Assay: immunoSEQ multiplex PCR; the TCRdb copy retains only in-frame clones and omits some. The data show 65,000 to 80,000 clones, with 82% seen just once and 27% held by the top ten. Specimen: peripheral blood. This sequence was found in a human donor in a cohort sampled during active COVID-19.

This CDR3 reads CASSSRGSNQPQHF. DNA for the CDR3: TGTGCCAGCAGTTCCAGGGGGAGCAATCAGCCCCAGCATTTT. The rearrangement links TRBV3-1 (or the pseudogene TRBV3-2) to TRBJ1-5; the match to TRBD1 covers 7 bases. CDR1 is LGHDT, CDR2 YNNKEL, per germline (reference sequence). J gave up 1 base and V 6 bases, and 3 bases lay outside the gene matches. The CDR3 is made up of 14 amino acids.